The entry below gives a single TCR beta chain sequence along with its context. Other DNA sequences in the same sample also yield this CDR3. The source of the sample is a study of blood T cell repertoires in COVID-19. Libraries were prepared by immunoSEQ multiplex PCR; TCRdb keeps only in-frame clonotypes and omits some of them. Of about 310,000 clones listed, roughly 84% are singletons. V dropped 4 bases and J dropped 2 bases, with 12 bases sitting between them. The CDR3 totals 14 residues. Germline V gives CDR1 SGHRS, CDR2 YFSETQ. The receptor's source is a man aged 45-65 years with active or convalescent COVID-19. The chain links TRBV5-1 to TRBJ2-5, with a tentative D call TRBD2 (6 bases). The sequenced material came from peripheral blood. In nucleotides, the CDR3 is TGCGCCAGCAGCGTAGCAGGAGGGCAAGAGACCCAGTACTTC. It specifies CASSVAGGQETQYF. Full variable domain (missing parts from reference TRBV5-1 and TRBJ2-5): KAGVTQTPRYLIKTRGQQVTLSCSPISGHRSVSWYQQTPGQGLQFLFEYFSETQRNKGNFPGRFSGRQFSNSRSEMNVSTLELGDSALYLCASSVAGGQETQYFGPGTRLLVL.